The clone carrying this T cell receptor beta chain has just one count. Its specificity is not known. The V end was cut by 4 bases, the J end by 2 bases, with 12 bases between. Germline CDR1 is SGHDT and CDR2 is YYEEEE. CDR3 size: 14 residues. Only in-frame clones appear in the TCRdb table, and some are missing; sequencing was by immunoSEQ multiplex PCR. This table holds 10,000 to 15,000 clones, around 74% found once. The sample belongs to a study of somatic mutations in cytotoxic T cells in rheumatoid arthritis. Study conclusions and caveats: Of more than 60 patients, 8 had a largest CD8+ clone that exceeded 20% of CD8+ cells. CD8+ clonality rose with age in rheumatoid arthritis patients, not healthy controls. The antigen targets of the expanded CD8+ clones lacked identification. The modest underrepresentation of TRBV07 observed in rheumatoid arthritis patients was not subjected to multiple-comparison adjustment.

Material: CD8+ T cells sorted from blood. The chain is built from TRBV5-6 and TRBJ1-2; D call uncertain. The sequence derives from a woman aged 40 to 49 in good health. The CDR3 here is CASSLDGSNYGYTF. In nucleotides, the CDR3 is TGTGCCAGCAGCCTCGACGGGAGCAACTATGGCTACACCTTC.